The 16 T cell receptor beta chains listed next were all sequenced from one sample in a study of blood T cell repertoires in COVID-19. The repertoire was sequenced with immunoSEQ multiplex PCR; TCRdb's copy has only in-frame clones and lacks some. Of around 300,000 clones in the sample, about 85% were seen once. The sequenced sample was PBMCs or T cells enriched from blood (not recorded which). The source of these receptors is a woman between 45 and 60 years old who had recovered from COVID-19.

CDR3 DNA sequence: TGTGCCAGCAGCTTAGGACAGAATAATTCACCCCTCCACTTT. This encodes CASSLGQNNSPLHF. V usage is TRBV7-3 and J usage is TRBJ1-6, with a possible D match to TRBD1 (6 bases). CDR3 length: 14 amino acids. The germline V gene encodes CDR1 SGHTA and CDR2 FQGTGA. V lost 2 bases and J 5 bases, leaving 7 bases between the germline ends. The variable domain in full, completed from reference TRBV7-3 and TRBJ1-6, reads GAGVSQTPSNKVTEKGKYVELRCDPISGHTALYWYRQSLGQGPEFLIYFQGTGAADDSGLPNDRFFAVRPEGSVSTLKIQRTERGDSAVYLCASSLGQNNSPLHFGNGTRLTVT.

V and J are TRBV28 and TRBJ1-5, with unresolved D. Deletions cut 7 bases from V and 3 bases from J, with 28 bases between. The CDR3 loop spans 19 amino acids. The germline gives CDR1 MDHEN, CDR2 SYDVKM. In nucleotides, the CDR3 is TGTGCCAGCATGACGATTTGGAGCGGGGAAGGGAGATTCAATCAGCCCCAGCATTTT. Translated, it gives CASMTIWSGEGRFNQPQHF. Full variable domain (rest looked up from reference TRBV28 and TRBJ1-5): DVKVTQSSRYLVKRTGEKVFLECVQDMDHENMFWYRQDPGLGLRLIYFSYDVKMKEKGDIPEGYSVSREKKERFSLILESASTNQTSMYLCASMTIWSGEGRFNQPQHFGDGTRLSIL.

The V call is TRBV6-1, the J call TRBJ2-7; D is ambiguous. Germline V gene lookup returns CDR1 MNHNS and CDR2 SASEGT. CDR3 length: 16 residues. The V and J ends lost 1 base and 6 bases respectively, with 19 bases between them. The CDR3 coding sequence is TGTGCCAGCAGTGAAGTCTTTGAGGTCCCTTTGGGCGAGCAGTACTTC. Protein product: CASSEVFEVPLGEQYF.

This sequence joins TRBV3-1 (or the pseudogene TRBV3-2) and TRBJ2-5; 11 bases are shared with TRBD2. This CDR3 contains 16 residues. The V gene's germline CDR1 is LGHDT and CDR2 YNNKEL (reference sequence). J lost 2 bases, V lost 3 bases, and 5 bases had no gene match. The CDR3 reads CASSHYIAGGQETQYF. CDR3 nucleotides: TGTGCCAGCAGCCATTACATAGCGGGAGGGCAAGAGACCCAGTACTTC.

The count of this clone is one. This sequence joins TRBV6-5 and TRBJ1-2; maybe TRBD1 (5 bases). This CDR3 spans 15 amino acids. The germline V and J ends were trimmed by 7 bases and 3 bases, with 18 bases remaining between them. CDR1 MNHEY and CDR2 SVGAGI come from the germline V gene. The CDR3 coding sequence is TGTGCCAGCAACACCGCAGACCCCAGGGACTATGGCTACACCTTC. Protein product: CASNTADPRDYGYTF.

The rearrangement links TRBV27 to TRBJ2-5; TRBD1 matches at 8 bases. CDR3 length equals 15 residues. V shed 5 bases and J 4 bases; nucleotides not matched to a gene: 9. Germline CDR1 reads MNHEY; CDR2 reads SMNVEV (reference sequence). The CDR3, as DNA: TGTGCCAGCAGTAAGGACAGGGTACGGAGAGAGACCCAGTACTTC. Amino acid sequence: CASSKDRVRRETQYF.

This clone was seen once. V usage is TRBV3-1 (or the pseudogene TRBV3-2) and J usage is TRBJ2-1; 7 bases align to TRBD1. This CDR3 has 13 amino acids. V was pared by 4 bases and J by 12 bases, with 9 bases of the junction left unmatched. The germline CDR1 and CDR2 sequences are LGHDT and YNNKEL (reference sequence). DNA of the CDR3: TGTGCCAGCAGCCCCCGACAGGGATCAGGGCAGTTCTTC. This sequence encodes CASSPRQGSGQFF.

This clone occurred a few times. The chain carries TRBV5-1 and TRBJ2-7; D is uncertain. Trimming removed 1 base at V and 0 bases at J, with 5 bases between. This CDR3 is 13 amino acids long. The germline V gene encodes CDR1 SGHRS and CDR2 YFSETQ. The CDR3 sequence is CASSLPYSYEQYF. CDR3 in DNA: TGCGCCAGCAGCTTGCCGTACTCCTACGAGCAGTACTTC.

The chain uses TRBV10-1 and TRBJ2-7, with 8 bases lining up with TRBD1. CDR3 length: 13 residues. The trim removed 5 bases at V and 5 bases at J, leaving 5 bases unmatched. CDR1 and CDR2 from the germline V gene are WNHNN and SYGVQD (reference sequence). DNA of the CDR3: TGCGCCAGCAGTAAGACAGGGGTGGACGAGCAGTACTTC. Translated, it gives CASSKTGVDEQYF.

J is TRBJ1-5 and V is TRBV19, with D unclear. Trimming left V 3 bases short and J 0 bases short, with 15 bases between. There are 17 residues in the CDR3. The germline V gene has CDR1 LNHDA and CDR2 SQIVND (reference sequence). The CDR3 loop reads CASSMLVARYSNQPQHF. The CDR3 nucleotides are TGTGCCAGTAGTATGTTAGTCGCCCGGTATAGCAATCAGCCCCAGCATTTT.

The DNA for the CDR3 is TGTGCCAGCAGCGGGAGGGGGATACGGACAGTTCCTACGCAGTATTTT. Protein: CASSGRGIRTVPTQYF. V gene TRBV3-1 (or the pseudogene TRBV3-2) combines with J gene TRBJ2-3; weak D call: TRBD2 (7 bases). V was cut by 5 bases and J by 8 bases, with 23 bases left in between. Germline V gene data show CDR1 as LGHDT and CDR2 as YNNKEL (reference sequence). This CDR3 is built from 16 residues.

The rearrangement uses TRBV7-8 and TRBJ2-7; TRBD1 might be the D (6 bases). This CDR3 is built from 15 residues. Germline V lookup: CDR1 SGHVS, CDR2 FQNEAQ. V was cut by 1 base and J by 2 bases, with 12 bases left in between. As DNA, the CDR3 is TGTGCCAGCAGCTTAGTTCCGGACAGTACCTACGAGCAGTACTTC. It is translated as CASSLVPDSTYEQYF.

The chain carries TRBV9 and TRBJ2-1; a weak D match, TRBD1 (6 bases). Looked up from germline, CDR1 is SGDLS and CDR2 is YYNGEE. The CDR3 length is 13 residues. With 3 bases removed from V and 15 bases from J, the gap between germline ends came to 19 bases. The chain's CDR3 is CASSARDKTLPFF. The CDR3 bases are TGTGCCAGCAGCGCCCGGGACAAAACATTGCCGTTCTTC.

This chain joins TRBV24-1 and TRBJ2-1; 7 bases match TRBD2. CDR3 length equals 16 residues. Germline V lookup: CDR1 KGHDR, CDR2 SFDVKD. J was trimmed by 3 bases and V by 5 bases; bases with no gene match: 9. The CDR3 spells CATSVEAGVGYNEQFF. In DNA, the CDR3 is TGTGCCACCAGTGTTGAGGCGGGAGTCGGCTACAATGAGCAGTTCTTC.

The rearrangement joins TRBV3-1 (or the pseudogene TRBV3-2) to TRBJ2-3, with 7 bases aligning to TRBD1. The CDR3 has 15 residues. The germline gives CDR1 LGHDT, CDR2 YNNKEL (reference sequence). V lost 0 bases to trimming and J lost 6 bases; unmatched junction nucleotides: 6. The CDR3 region is CASSQDRQGGDTQYF. CDR3 nucleotides: TGTGCCAGCAGCCAAGACCGACAGGGTGGGGATACGCAGTATTTT.

V is TRBV28 and J is TRBJ1-4; D is uncertain. V dropped 3 bases and J dropped 8 bases, with 13 bases sitting between them. The CDR3 extends over 14 amino acids. Germline V CDR1 and CDR2: MDHEN, SYDVKM. The CDR3 DNA reads TGTGCCAGCAGTTTTAGTCCAACCATCGAAAAACTGTTTTTT. It specifies CASSFSPTIEKLFF.